This is a list of T cell receptor beta chains from one sample in a study of T-cell reconstitution after alpha-beta-depleted transplantation in children. TCRdb re-analysed the PCR reads in MiXCR, keeping a single row per CDR3 protein. The repertoire holds about 600,000 distinct CDR3 sequences, with 20% to 25% as singletons. Source: PBMCs, mostly from graft donor cells, taken 360 days after TCRalphabeta/CD19-depleted stem cell transplant. These receptors originate from a boy in the first two years of life who had a stem cell transplant for acute myeloid leukemia, so the T cells may come from the graft donor. Each CDR3 is given with its conserved first and last residue. The D gene is left open where the match is weak. The listing skips clone size in some rows; elsewhere it reads once, few, many or a size class.

14	TRBV6-5	-	TRBJ1-1	-	CASSYRATNTEAFF	TGTGCCAGCAGTTACAGGGCGACGAACACTGAAGCTTTCTTT
12	TRBV7-9	-	TRBJ2-4	-	CASSSGKNIQYF	TGTGCCAGCAGCTCGGGGAAAAACATTCAGTACTTC
14	TRBV4-1	-	TRBJ2-1	-	CASSPGGLGNEQFF	TGCGCCAGCAGCCCCGGGGGGCTCGGCAATGAGCAGTTCTTC
13	TRBV6-2/TRBV6-3	-	TRBJ2-7	-	CASTNGQSYEQYF	TGTGCCAGCACCAACGGACAGTCCTACGAGCAGTACTTC
16	TRBV12-3/TRBV12-4	-	TRBJ2-1	few	CASSFGVGSSYNEQFF	TGTGCCAGCAGTTTTGGTGTGGGGAGCTCCTACAATGAGCAGTTCTTC
13	TRBV6-1	-	TRBJ1-1	-	CASSEVVNTEAFF	TGTGCCAGCAGTGAAGTCGTGAACACTGAAGCTTTCTTT
15	TRBV29-1	-	TRBJ2-5	many	CSVEDLALYQETQYF	TGCAGCGTTGAAGATTTGGCACTGTACCAAGAGACCCAGTACTTC
13	TRBV29-1	-	TRBJ2-5	many	CSGRREEVKTQYF	TGCAGCGGGCGAAGGGAGGAGGTGAAGACCCAGTACTTC
14	TRBV20-1	TRBD2	TRBJ2-3	-	CSAQGLAATDTQYF	TGCAGTGCTCAGGGACTAGCGGCCACAGATACGCAGTATTTT
15	TRBV6-5	-	TRBJ2-1	-	CASSYDLWSYNEQFF	TGTGCCAGCAGTTACGATCTTTGGAGTTACAATGAGCAGTTCTTC
15	TRBV7-3	-	TRBJ2-5	-	CASSETPGLQETQYF	TGTGCCAGCAGCGAAACCCCGGGACTCCAAGAGACCCAGTACTTC
12	TRBV12-3/TRBV12-4	-	TRBJ2-5	-	CASMAGQETQYF	TGTGCCAGCATGGCGGGGCAAGAGACCCAGTACTTC
14	TRBV9	-	TRBJ1-1	many	CASSVGAVNTEAFF	TGTGCCAGCAGCGTAGGTGCGGTGAACACTGAAGCTTTCTTT
14	TRBV20-1	-	TRBJ1-2	-	CSAPPSDLEYGYTF	TGCAGTGCTCCTCCCTCGGACCTCGAGTATGGCTACACCTTC
14	TRBV20-1	-	TRBJ2-7	-	CSAPGEGDNSGEYF	TGCAGTGCTCCAGGGGAGGGCGATAACTCAGGGGAGTACTTC
17	TRBV6-5	TRBD2	TRBJ2-1	many	CASSYSSSGGAKYEQFF	TGTGCCAGCAGTTACTCATCTAGCGGGGGGGCCAAGTATGAGCAGTTCTTC
13	TRBV4-1	-	TRBJ2-3	few	CASSQGGGDTQYF	TGCGCCAGCAGCCAAGGTGGGGGAGATACGCAGTATTTT
15	TRBV4-1	-	TRBJ2-2	-	CASSQGRVNTGELFF	TGCGCCAGCAGCCAGGGACGGGTGAACACCGGGGAGCTGTTTTTT
17	TRBV5-1	TRBD1	TRBJ1-1	-	CASSPRDRVLMNTEAFF	TGCGCCAGCAGCCCCCGGGACAGGGTCCTAATGAACACTGAAGCTTTCTTT
14	TRBV7-9	-	TRBJ2-2	-	CASSLDASTGELFF	TGTGCCAGCAGCTTAGACGCTAGCACCGGGGAGCTGTTTTTT
12	TRBV20-1	-	TRBJ2-7	-	CSARDVSYEQYF	TGCAGTGCTAGAGATGTCTCCTACGAGCAGTACTTC
15	TRBV28	TRBD2	TRBJ2-7	many	CASSPPAGDSYEQYF	TGTGCCAGCAGCCCCCCGGCGGGGGACTCCTACGAGCAGTACTTC
15	TRBV7-9	-	TRBJ1-1	few	CASSIFQVGTTEAFF	TGTGCCAGCAGCATCTTCCAGGTTGGGACCACTGAAGCTTTCTTT
18	TRBV20-1	-	TRBJ2-2	once	CSARDWQRGASNTGELFF	TGCAGTGCTAGAGATTGGCAACGGGGGGCGTCGAACACCGGGGAGCTGTTTTTT
15	TRBV29-1	TRBD1	TRBJ2-5	few	CSVEAGTGGWETQYF	TGCAGCGTTGAAGCTGGGACAGGGGGCTGGGAGACCCAGTACTTC
14	TRBV12-3/TRBV12-4	-	TRBJ1-2	few	CASRGTNWVNGYTF	TGTGCCAGCAGGGGGACAAACTGGGTTAATGGCTACACCTTC
15	TRBV5-1	TRBD1	TRBJ1-6	-	CASSFGTEYNSPLHF	TGCGCCAGCAGCTTTGGGACAGAATATAATTCACCCCTCCACTTT
15	TRBV7-8	-	TRBJ2-3	-	CASSFDRPRTDTQYF	TGTGCCAGCAGCTTCGATAGGCCCCGCACAGATACGCAGTATTTT
15	TRBV20-1	-	TRBJ2-5	-	CSAMGVPLGKETQYF	TGCAGTGCTATGGGGGTTCCCCTGGGAAAAGAGACCCAGTACTTC
12	TRBV6-5	-	TRBJ1-2	-	CASTRGDYGYTF	TGTGCCAGCACCCGAGGGGACTATGGCTACACCTTC
12	TRBV6-5	-	TRBJ1-4	few	CASSPGDEKLFF	TGTGCCAGCAGCCCGGGAGATGAAAAACTGTTTTTT
14	TRBV20-1	-	TRBJ1-1	few	CSARRGQPNTEAFF	TGCAGTGCTAGGCGCGGACAGCCGAACACTGAAGCTTTCTTT
14	TRBV6-1	-	TRBJ2-3	-	CASSTGGITDTQYF	TGTGCCAGCAGTACGGGGGGCATCACAGATACGCAGTATTTT
15	TRBV20-1	TRBD1	TRBJ1-3	few	CSAKGAGSSGNTIYF	TGCAGTGCTAAGGGGGCGGGGAGCTCTGGAAACACCATATATTTT
13	TRBV29-1	-	TRBJ2-4	-	CSVGQLAKNIQYF	TGCAGCGTTGGGCAGCTAGCCAAAAACATTCAGTACTTC
14	TRBV20-1	-	TRBJ2-5	-	CSARGWSTQETQYF	TGCAGTGCTAGAGGTTGGAGCACTCAAGAGACCCAGTACTTC
16	TRBV20-1	TRBD2	TRBJ2-2	-	CSARVNGGTNTGELFF	TGCAGTGCTAGGGTGAACGGGGGGACTAACACCGGGGAGCTGTTTTTT